Below are 13 T cell receptor beta chains sequenced from a single sample in a study of T cell responses to AZD1222 COVID-19 vaccine. Generated by immunoSEQ multiplex PCR, the TCRdb table keeps only in-frame clones and is missing some. The sample includes about 170,000 clones, 80% to 90% of them seen just once. The source was peripheral blood, collected on day 0 of AZD1222 vaccination. The receptors shown here come from an adult in good health.

The rearrangement links TRBV3-1 (or the pseudogene TRBV3-2) to TRBJ2-7, with D unresolved. Germline CDR1 reads LGHDT; CDR2 reads YNNKEL (reference sequence). Deletions cut 0 bases from V and 3 bases from J, with 6 bases between. This CDR3 contains 13 residues. For the CDR3, the DNA is TGTGCCAGCAGCCAAGATATTAGCTACGAGCAGTACTTC. Its protein product is CASSQDISYEQYF.

CDR3 protein: CASSFVGTNTEAFF. In nucleotides, the CDR3 is TGTGCCAGCAGTTTTGTGGGGACGAACACTGAAGCTTTCTTT. This rearrangement joins TRBV27 to TRBJ1-1, with D perhaps TRBD1 (5 bases). The CDR3 is 14 amino acids. Between the trimmed V and J ends, which lost 3 bases and 1 base, there was a span of 9 bases. The germline V gene encodes CDR1 MNHEY and CDR2 SMNVEV (reference sequence).

The CDR3 loop reads CASSLGGRVEKLFF. CDR3 in DNA: TGTGCCAGCAGCCTCGGGGGGAGGGTTGAAAAACTGTTTTTT. V and J are TRBV4-2 and TRBJ1-4; weak D call: TRBD1 (5 bases). Per the germline V gene, CDR1 is LGHNA and CDR2 is YNFKEQ. This CDR3 is 14 amino acids long. V lost 4 bases to trimming and J lost 7 bases, with 13 bases between them.

The rearrangement uses TRBV15 and TRBJ2-2; D is possibly TRBD2 (6 bases). V was trimmed by 5 bases and J by 12 bases, leaving 22 bases between them. This CDR3 region has 15 residues. Per the germline V gene, CDR1 is LNHNV and CDR2 is YYDKDF (reference sequence). The CDR3 reads CATSPPRGMGLKLFF. CDR3 DNA sequence: TGTGCCACCAGCCCTCCCCGGGGGATGGGTTTGAAGCTGTTTTTT.

This clone was observed once. The CDR3 nucleotides are TGTGCCAGCAGCCAGGCAGGGCTTGGCGAGCAGTACTTC. Translation: CASSQAGLGEQYF. The chain employs TRBV14 and TRBJ2-7; D is perhaps TRBD1 (5 bases). V was pared by 3 bases and J by 6 bases, with 12 bases between. This CDR3 region has 13 residues. Germline V gene lookup returns CDR1 SGHDN and CDR2 FVKESK.

This clone has a handful of counts. This sequence joins TRBV5-1 and TRBJ1-3; perhaps TRBD1 as D (5 bases). The CDR3 spans 15 residues. Trimming cost V 4 bases and J 2 bases, with 13 bases left between them. The V gene's germline CDR1 is SGHRS and CDR2 YFSETQ. This chain's CDR3 is CASSRDGEAGNTIYF. DNA of the CDR3: TGCGCCAGCAGCAGGGACGGCGAAGCTGGAAACACCATATATTTT.

The chain uses TRBV7-9 and TRBJ1-1, with a tentative D call TRBD1 (6 bases). V was clipped by 5 bases and J by 5 bases, with 15 bases between them. Germline loops: CDR1 SEHNR, CDR2 FQNEAQ (reference sequence). CDR3 size: 14 residues. The CDR3 spells CASSPGSQGTEAFF. CDR3 in DNA: TGTGCCAGCAGCCCGGGATCCCAGGGGACTGAAGCTTTCTTT.

The chain employs TRBV6-2 or TRBV6-3 and TRBJ2-7; D assignment may be TRBD1 or TRBD2 (5 bases each). CDR3 length: 17 residues. The V and J ends lost 6 bases and 7 bases respectively, with 28 bases between them. Germline CDR1 is MNHEY and CDR2 is SVGEGT. The CDR3 is CASSHLLRGRGLSEQYF. DNA for the CDR3: TGTGCCAGCAGCCACCTCCTAAGGGGACGGGGTTTGAGTGAGCAGTACTTC.

The V call is TRBV6-5, the J call TRBJ1-2; 9 nucleotides line up with TRBD1. Losses at the gene ends were 6 bases for V and 5 bases for J; bases not matched to a gene: 7. The length of the CDR3 is 14 residues. From germline, CDR1 is MNHEY and CDR2 SVGAGI. Here the CDR3 reads CASSQGTGSYGYTF. CDR3 DNA: TGTGCCAGCAGCCAGGGGACAGGGAGTTATGGCTACACCTTC.

The CDR3 DNA reads as TGTGCCAGCGGGACTCACACCGGGGAGCTGTTTTTT. It yields the protein CASGTHTGELFF. The V and J genes are TRBV2 and TRBJ2-2, with D possibly being TRBD2 (6 bases). V lost 8 bases, J lost 3 bases, and 7 bases lay in between. CDR3 length: 12 amino acids. Germline V lookup: CDR1 SNHLY, CDR2 FYNNEI.

The chain couples TRBV30 to TRBJ1-2; no clear D. Germline-derived CDR1 and CDR2 are GTSNPN and SVGIG (reference sequence). The CDR3 totals 11 residues. Trimming removed 8 bases from V and 5 bases from J, with 12 bases in between. The CDR3 coding sequence is TGTGCCCAAGGCACAGTTTATGGCTACACCTTC. Its translation: CAQGTVYGYTF.

This chain links TRBV6-5 with TRBJ2-7; no clear D gene. Trimming cost V 0 bases and J 3 bases, with 6 bases left between them. The CDR3 has 13 residues. Germline CDR1 reads MNHEY; CDR2 reads SVGAGI. The CDR3 loop reads CASSYSQNYEQYF. The CDR3 DNA follows: TGTGCCAGCAGTTACTCACAGAACTACGAGCAGTACTTC.

J is TRBJ2-7 and V is TRBV7-9; TRBD2 agrees at 7 bases. The CDR3 runs to 12 residues. Unmatched junction bases numbered 5, after V lost 3 bases and J lost 9 bases. Germline V CDR1 and CDR2: SEHNR, FQNEAQ (reference sequence). The DNA of the CDR3 is TGTGCCAGCAGCTTCGGCGGGAGCGGGCAGTACTTC. Its translation is CASSFGGSGQYF.